This section outlines one T cell receptor beta chain sequence together with its context. The germline gives CDR1 PRHDT, CDR2 FYEKMQ (reference sequence). The CDR3 length is 12 residues. V shed 1 base and J shed 6 bases, with 4 bases lying between them. This record comes from a study of blood T cell repertoires in COVID-19. Study summary: Researchers got acute and convalescent COVID-19 samples from the United States, Italy and Spain. T cells, B-cell-depleted T cells, or PBMCs provided the cDNA or gDNA that served as material.

Authors' processing steps: For nucleated cells, counts were estimated from reference gene primer amplification. TCRdb's copy holds only in-frame clones and misses some; the assay was immunoSEQ multiplex PCR. V, J and clone size derive from that table, while D and trimming were established from the DNA sequence. The sample has 270,000 or so clones, roughly nine tenths seen once. The V and J genes are TRBV13 and TRBJ2-1; D is uncertain. This clonotype was sampled from a woman aged 40-49 years who had recovered from COVID-19. Material for sequencing was peripheral blood. In nucleotides, the CDR3 is TGTGCCAGCAGCTTAGATAGCAATGAGCAGTTCTTC. It is translated as CASSLDSNEQFF. Variable domain in full (rest from reference TRBV13 and TRBJ2-1): AAGVIQSPRHLIKEKRETATLKCYPIPRHDTVYWYQQGPGQDPQFLISFYEKMQSDKGSIPDRFSAQQFSDYHSELNMSSLELGDSALYFCASSLDSNEQFFGPGTRLTVL.